The clone carrying this T cell receptor beta chain was observed a handful of times. These data come from a study of T-cell memory formation after mild COVID-19. Germline trimming cut 5 bases from V and 4 bases from J; bases unmatched to any gene: 9. CDR1 is MNHEY and CDR2 is SVGAGI in the germline V gene. The CDR3 length is 15 residues. TCRdb independently ran MiXCR on the 5' RACE reads; one entry per CDR3 protein. The table shows 300,000 to 350,000 distinct CDR3 sequences, with less than 20% occurring only once. Sequenced material: PBMCs or a T cell subset sorted from them (not recorded which). This receptor was obtained from a man between 18 and 29 years old who had mild COVID-19 (a few samples of this study predate the infection). Cell type and time point are not known. The chain uses TRBV6-5 and TRBJ1-2; 8 positions agree with TRBD1. CDR3 bases: TGTGCCAGCAGTCCCACAGGGGGAAGCGTCTATGGCTACACCTTC. Encoded protein: CASSPTGGSVYGYTF.